These 4 T cell receptor beta chains originate from one sample sequenced in a study of blood T cell repertoires in COVID-19. Sequencing was performed with immunoSEQ multiplex PCR; in TCRdb, only in-frame clones are kept and a portion is missing. The table lists 250,000 to 350,000 clones, 86% of them singletons, with 3% in the top ten. Sequencing was done on a sample of peripheral blood. The origin of the receptors is a woman in her twenties or thirties with active or convalescent COVID-19.

The rearrangement links TRBV5-4 to TRBJ2-3; 8 bases align to TRBD2. The germline gives CDR1 SGHNT, CDR2 YYREEE (reference sequence). The CDR3 length is 16 residues. The V segment lost 1 base and the J segment 6 bases; nucleotides outside the gene matches: 10. The CDR3 loop reads CASSLTSGPSGDTQYF. CDR3 nucleotides: TGTGCCAGCAGCTTGACTAGCGGTCCCTCGGGGGATACGCAGTATTTT.

V gene TRBV7-2 combines with J gene TRBJ1-5; D might be TRBD1 (5 bases). V gave up 5 bases and J gave up 4 bases, with 12 bases separating them. From germline, CDR1 is SGHTA and CDR2 FQGNSA. The length of the CDR3 is 14 residues. CDR3 region: CASSQAGLNQPQHF. The CDR3 DNA is TGTGCCAGCAGCCAGGCAGGGTTAAATCAGCCCCAGCATTTT.

The chain joins TRBV2 to TRBJ2-4, with a weak D call TRBD1 (6 bases). From germline, CDR1 is SNHLY and CDR2 FYNNEI. Trimming removed 5 bases at V and 7 bases at J, with 9 bases between. The length of the CDR3 is 12 residues. CDR3 nucleotides: TGTGCCAGCAGTCCCCAGGGGAACATTCAGTACTTC. It yields the protein CASSPQGNIQYF.

The V and J genes are TRBV29-1 and TRBJ1-2; D is possibly TRBD1 (6 bases). The CDR3 has 14 residues. CDR1 and CDR2 (germline): SQVTM, ANQGSEA. V was pared by 5 bases and J by 2 bases, with 15 bases between. The CDR3 DNA reads TGCAGCGTTCTCACAGGGATTCCGAACTATGGCTACACCTTC. Its translation is CSVLTGIPNYGYTF.